This entry features one T cell receptor (beta chain) sequence. Its antigen remains unidentified. This specimen comes from a study of T cell responses to AZD1222 COVID-19 vaccine. Overall study findings and caveats: None of the repertoires were sampled until the peak T cell response had passed. Reports say nearly half of spike-specific TCRs go after unmutated variant regions.

Data came from immunoSEQ multiplex PCR; TCRdb stores just in-frame clones and leaves some out. The table lists 150,000 or so clones, roughly 90% of them singletons. CDR3 length: 14 amino acids. From germline, CDR1 is MNHEY and CDR2 SMNVEV (reference sequence). Trimming cost V 7 bases and J 5 bases, with 15 bases left between them. V usage is TRBV27 and J usage is TRBJ1-5, with D possibly TRBD1 on 6 matching bases. The source material was peripheral blood, sampled on day 0 of AZD1222 vaccination. The sequence came from an adult in good health. CDR3 bases: TGTGCCAGCACCCCCCGGGGGGCGGATCAGCCCCAGCATTTT. As protein: CASTPRGADQPQHF.